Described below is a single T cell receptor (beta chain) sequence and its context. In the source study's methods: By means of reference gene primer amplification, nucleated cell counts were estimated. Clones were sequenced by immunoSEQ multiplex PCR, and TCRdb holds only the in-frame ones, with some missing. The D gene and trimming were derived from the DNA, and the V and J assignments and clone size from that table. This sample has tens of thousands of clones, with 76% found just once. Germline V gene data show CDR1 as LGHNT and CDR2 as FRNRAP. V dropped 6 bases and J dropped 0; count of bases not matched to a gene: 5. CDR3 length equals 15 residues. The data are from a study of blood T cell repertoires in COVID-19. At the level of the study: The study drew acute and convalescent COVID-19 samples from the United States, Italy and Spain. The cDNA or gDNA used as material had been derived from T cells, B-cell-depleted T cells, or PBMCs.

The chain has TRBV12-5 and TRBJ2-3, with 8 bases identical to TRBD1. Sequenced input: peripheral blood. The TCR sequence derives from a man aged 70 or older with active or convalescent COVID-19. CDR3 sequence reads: CASGSGQGSTDTQYF. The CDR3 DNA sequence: TGTGCTAGTGGCTCTGGACAGGGAAGCACAGATACGCAGTATTTT. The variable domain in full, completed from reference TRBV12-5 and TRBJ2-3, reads DARVTQTPRHKVTEMGQEVTMRCQPILGHNTVFWYRQTMMQGLELLAYFRNRAPLDDSGMPKDRFSAEMPDATLATLKIQPSEPRDSAVYFCASGSGQGSTDTQYFGPGTRLTVL.